Included here is one T cell receptor (beta chain) sequence, with context. In the study's own analysis: The authors estimated nucleated cell counts from reference gene primer amplification. Only in-frame clones appear in the TCRdb table, and some are missing; sequencing was by immunoSEQ multiplex PCR. That table gives V, J and clone size, and the DNA gave D and trimming. The repertoire holds some 200,000 clones, 84% seen once, with around 18% in the top ten. The V gene's germline CDR1 is SGHRS and CDR2 YFSETQ. This CDR3 has 15 amino acids. Germline trimming cut 3 bases from V and 1 base from J; bases unmatched to any gene: 1. These data belong to a study of blood T cell repertoires in COVID-19. Across the whole study: Some COVID-19 samples were acute and others convalescent; all came from the United States, Italy and Spain. From T cells, B-cell-depleted T cells, or PBMCs came the material, which was cDNA or gDNA.

Sequenced sample: peripheral blood. The sequence derives from a woman of 80 years or more with active or convalescent COVID-19. The genes are TRBV5-1 and TRBJ2-1; 10 bases fit TRBD1. The CDR3 DNA reads as TGCGCCAGCAGCTGGGGACAGGGGTCCTACAATGAGCAGTTCTTC. It encodes CASSWGQGSYNEQFF.